The sequence of this T cell receptor beta chain was determined in a study of blood T cell repertoires in COVID-19. Overall study: Sites in the United States, Italy and Spain provided acute and convalescent COVID-19 samples.

The V gene's germline CDR1 is SGHAT and CDR2 FQNNGV. J lost 4 bases, V lost 1 base, and 3 bases had no gene match. CDR3 size: 16 residues. Study processing details: How many nucleated cells were present was estimated from reference gene primer amplification. Using immunoSEQ multiplex PCR, the repertoire was profiled, and TCRdb retains in-frame clones only, with some absent. V and J calls and clone size are those listed in that table; D and trimming were worked out from the DNA. The table lists about 250,000 clones, roughly 80% of them singletons. The sample taken for sequencing was peripheral blood. The TCR comes from a woman at least 80 years old with acute or convalescent COVID-19. V gene TRBV11-2 combines with J gene TRBJ2-3, with 12 bases lining up with TRBD2. CDR3 loop: CASSLAASGRADTQYF. CDR3 DNA sequence: TGTGCCAGCAGCTTAGCTGCTAGCGGGAGGGCAGATACGCAGTATTTT.